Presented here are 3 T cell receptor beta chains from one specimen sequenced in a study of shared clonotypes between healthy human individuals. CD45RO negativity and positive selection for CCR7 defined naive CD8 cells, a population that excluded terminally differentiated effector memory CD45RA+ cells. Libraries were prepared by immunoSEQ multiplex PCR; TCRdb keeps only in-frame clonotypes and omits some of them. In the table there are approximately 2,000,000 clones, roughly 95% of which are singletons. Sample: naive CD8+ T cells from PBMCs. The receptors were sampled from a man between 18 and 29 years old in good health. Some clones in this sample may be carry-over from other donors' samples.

The CDR3 bases are TGTGCCAGCAGCAAAGCTAAGCGGGAGAGGATCAATGAGCAGTTCTTC. Amino acids: CASSKAKRERINEQFF. The chain is built from TRBV21-1 and TRBJ2-1; the table names TRBD2, a call not compared with the DNA. TRBV21-1 is termed a pseudogene. There are 16 residues in the CDR3.

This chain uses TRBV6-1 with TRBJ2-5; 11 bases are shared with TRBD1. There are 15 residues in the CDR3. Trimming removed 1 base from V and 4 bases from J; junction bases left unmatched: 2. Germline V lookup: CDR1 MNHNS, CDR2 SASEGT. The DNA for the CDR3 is TGTGCCAGCAGTGAAGGGACAGGGGGCTTAGAGACCCAGTACTTC. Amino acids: CASSEGTGGLETQYF.

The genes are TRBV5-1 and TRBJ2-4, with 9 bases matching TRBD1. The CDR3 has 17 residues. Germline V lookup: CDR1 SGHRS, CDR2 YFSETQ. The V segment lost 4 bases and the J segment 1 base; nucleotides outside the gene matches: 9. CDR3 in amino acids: CASSPLGQGSAKNIQYF. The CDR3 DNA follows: TGCGCCAGCAGCCCGCTAGGACAGGGGTCGGCCAAAAACATTCAGTACTTC.